The present T cell receptor beta chain was sequenced within a study of T cells after yellow fever vaccination. Study in general: Where fractions had low cell numbers, libraries were prepared from them with the SMART-Seq v4 Ultra Low Input RNA kit.

V was cut by 4 bases and J by 4 bases, with 12 bases left in between. Germline values: CDR1 SGHRS, CDR2 YFSETQ. There are 14 residues in the CDR3. In making TCR cDNA, 5'RACE template switching added a universal primer site and UMIs to it. In TCRdb, the 5' RACE reads were re-called with MiXCR into one record per CDR3 protein. This table has 500,000 to 550,000 distinct CDR3 sequences, around a fifth appearing once. Sample: PBMCs, taken less than 25 days after the first yellow fever vaccination. The sequence derives from a man aged 18 to 35 who received the YFV17D yellow fever vaccine. J is TRBJ1-5 and V is TRBV5-1; D is ambiguous. As DNA, the CDR3 is TGCGCCAGCAGCACCGGACCCCAGAATCAGCCCCAGCATTTT. Its translation: CASSTGPQNQPQHF.